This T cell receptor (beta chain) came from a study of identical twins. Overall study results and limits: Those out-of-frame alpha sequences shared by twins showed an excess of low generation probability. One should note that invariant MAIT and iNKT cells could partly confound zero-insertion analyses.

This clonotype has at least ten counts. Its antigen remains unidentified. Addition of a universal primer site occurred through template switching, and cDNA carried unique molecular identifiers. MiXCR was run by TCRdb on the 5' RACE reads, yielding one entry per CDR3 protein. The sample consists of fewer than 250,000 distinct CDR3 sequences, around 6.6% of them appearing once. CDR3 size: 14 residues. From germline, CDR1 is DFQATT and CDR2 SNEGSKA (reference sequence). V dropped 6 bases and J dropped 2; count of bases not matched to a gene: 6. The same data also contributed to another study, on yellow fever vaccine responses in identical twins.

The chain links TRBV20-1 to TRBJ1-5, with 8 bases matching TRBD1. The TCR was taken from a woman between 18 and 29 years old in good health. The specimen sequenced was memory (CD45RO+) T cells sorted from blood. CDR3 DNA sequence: TGCAGTGCCAGCCCGGACAGGGGCAATCAGCCCCAGCATTTT. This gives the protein CSASPDRGNQPQHF.